The 21 T cell receptor beta chains presented below share a single source sample, sequenced in a study of identical twins. TCRdb itself ran the 5' RACE reads through MiXCR, one entry per CDR3 protein. The sample holds a few hundred thousand distinct CDR3 sequences, nearly 10% seen once. The same specimen was also included in a second study, on yellow fever vaccine responses in identical twins.

Sequenced sample: PBMCs. These TCRs come from a young woman in good health.

This clonotype was seen many times. The V call is TRBV21-1, the J call TRBJ2-7; TRBD1 is the table's D call, not checked against the DNA. TRBV21-1 is listed as a pseudogene. The CDR3 is made up of 15 amino acids. CDR3 residues: CASSKPGQGLGEQYF. The CDR3 coding sequence is TGTGCCAGCAGCAAACCGGGACAGGGGCTGGGAGAGCAGTACTTC.

Many counts were recorded for this clonotype. This chain connects TRBV7-2 to TRBJ2-5, with a tentative D call TRBD1 (6 bases). CDR1 is SGHTA, CDR2 FQGNSA, per germline. The CDR3 has 17 amino acids. The ends were cut back, 4 bases at V and 5 bases at J, with 23 bases in the middle. The CDR3 spells CASSSKLTLAGVETQYF. In DNA, the CDR3 is TGTGCCAGCAGCTCAAAGCTTACATTAGCAGGGGTGGAGACCCAGTACTTC.

Many counts were recorded for this clonotype. This chain uses TRBV7-9 with TRBJ2-1; TRBD1 aligns across 7 bases. V shed 4 bases and J 4 bases; nucleotides not matched to a gene: 10. The CDR3 runs 16 residues. Germline-derived CDR1 and CDR2 are SEHNR and FQNEAQ (reference sequence). In nucleotides, the CDR3 is TGTGCCAGCAGCTCCATTACAGGGGAAGTGTACAATGAGCAGTTCTTC. Amino acids: CASSSITGEVYNEQFF.

For this clonotype: A read error may produce the germline difference seen at one junction end. V usage is TRBV6-2 or TRBV6-3 and J usage is TRBJ2-5; the D is unclear. The CDR3 has 15 amino acids. The germline V gene has CDR1 MNHEY and CDR2 SVGEGT. CDR3 nucleotides: TGTGCCAGCAGTTACAGGGCAGCACAAGAAGAGGCCCAGTACTTC. It encodes CASSYRAAQEEAQYF.

In this sample, this clonotype turned up a few times. J is TRBJ2-1 and V is TRBV7-9, with D hard to call. Germline V lookup: CDR1 SEHNR, CDR2 FQNEAQ (reference sequence). The ends were cut back, 4 bases at V and 5 bases at J, with 9 bases in the middle. The CDR3 consists of 13 residues. The CDR3 DNA reads TGTGCCAGCAGCTCGATACCCCACAATGAGCAGTTCTTC. Translation gives CASSSIPHNEQFF.

The sample holds a few counts of this clonotype. The chain recombines TRBV21-1 with TRBJ2-1; the table gives TRBD2 as D, unverified against the DNA. TRBV21-1 is described as a pseudogene. The CDR3 loop spans 16 amino acids. The CDR3: CASSLRVASWSHEQFF. Here the CDR3 DNA reads TGTGCCAGCAGCCTCCGGGTTGCGAGCTGGTCCCATGAGCAGTTCTTC.

In its sample, this clonotype was seen many times. The V call is TRBV4-3, the J call TRBJ2-1; TRBD2 might be the D (6 bases). Germline values: CDR1 LGHNA, CDR2 YSLEER. V was shortened by 1 base and J by 9 bases, with 22 bases between the two germline ends. The CDR3 spans 17 residues. The CDR3 DNA follows: TGCGCCAGCAGCCAAGGTGGAGCGGGTCCCCGATCTAGTGAGCAGTTCTTC. It yields the protein CASSQGGAGPRSSEQFF.

The CDR3 coding sequence is TGTGCCAGCAGCCAAGAGAGGACTAGCGGGGGGGTAGATACGCAGTATTTT. Protein sequence: CASSQERTSGGVDTQYF. This chain joins TRBV3-1 and TRBJ2-3; 15 nucleotides align to TRBD2. V shed 0 bases, J shed 5 bases, and the junction held 3 bases outside the gene matches. Germline lookup yields CDR1 LGHDT and CDR2 YNNKEL (reference sequence). The CDR3 loop spans 17 amino acids.

The chain joins TRBV29-1 to TRBJ2-3; D unresolved. The CDR3 length is 11 residues. Germline V gene data show CDR1 as SQVTM and CDR2 as ANQGSEA. With 6 bases removed from V and 6 bases from J, the gap between germline ends came to 10 bases. The CDR3 here is CSVAKRDTQYF. For the CDR3, the DNA is TGCAGCGTAGCCAAGAGGGATACGCAGTATTTT.

This clonotype has just a few counts. V is TRBV6-1 and J is TRBJ2-2; D not certain. CDR1 and CDR2 (germline): MNHNS, SASEGT. Trimming removed 5 bases at V and 0 bases at J, with 10 bases between. The CDR3 length is 15 residues. CDR3 nucleotide sequence: TGTGCCAGCAGTCCGACCACCACGAACACCGGGGAGCTGTTTTTT. Translating gives CASSPTTTNTGELFF.

This chain joins TRBV7-9 and TRBJ1-1; D gene uncertain. CDR1 is SEHNR, CDR2 FQNEAQ, per germline (reference sequence). V was pared by 5 bases and J by 6 bases, with 10 bases between. The CDR3 is made up of 12 amino acids. The CDR3 DNA reads TGTGCCAGCAGCCCCCGTGAGTCTGAAGCTTTCTTT. It is translated as CASSPRESEAFF. The full variable domain, with the rest looked up from reference TRBV7-9 and TRBJ1-1, is DTGVSQNPRHKITKRGQNVTFRCDPISEHNRLYWYRQTLGQGPEFLTYFQNEAQLEKSRLLSDRFSAERPKGSFSTLEIQRTEQGDSAMYLCASSPRESEAFFGQGTRLTVV.

The table lists this clonotype with many counts. This chain joins TRBV2 and TRBJ2-5; TRBD1 agrees at 7 bases. The junction had 5 bases not matched to a gene; V was cut back by 5 bases and J by 2 bases. The germline gives CDR1 SNHLY, CDR2 FYNNEI. There are 14 residues in the CDR3. The CDR3 sequence is CASSPLGQQETQYF. CDR3 DNA sequence: TGTGCCAGCAGTCCACTGGGACAGCAAGAGACCCAGTACTTC.

V gene TRBV20-1 combines with J gene TRBJ1-4; 7 nucleotides agree with TRBD1. The CDR3 is made up of 13 amino acids. After removal of 3 bases from V and 9 bases from J, the junction contained 7 bases not matched to a gene. CDR1 and CDR2 (germline): DFQATT, SNEGSKA (reference sequence). CDR3 sequence: CSASTHRGQKLFF. The CDR3 DNA is TGCAGTGCTAGCACTCACAGGGGCCAAAAACTGTTTTTT.

This clonotype was counted between two and nine times. The CDR3 region is CASSPKRETQYF. The CDR3 nucleotides read TGTGCCAGCTCACCAAAACGGGAGACCCAGTACTTC. This chain joins TRBV18 and TRBJ2-5; the D is unclear. The CDR3 runs to 12 residues. Germline CDR1 KGHSH, CDR2 LQKENI. The ends were cut back, 2 bases at V and 5 bases at J, with 6 bases in the middle.

The table lists this clonotype with a few counts. CDR3 protein: CASSAPGTGRTDTQYF. In DNA, the CDR3 is TGTGCCAGCAGCGCCCCCGGGACAGGGAGAACAGATACGCAGTATTTT. This chain uses TRBV7-2 with TRBJ2-3; 9 bases align to TRBD1. Germline V gene lookup returns CDR1 SGHTA and CDR2 FQGNSA. The CDR3 spans 16 residues. The V segment lost 5 bases and the J segment 3 bases; nucleotides outside the gene matches: 9.

A few counts support this clonotype. This chain joins TRBV7-9 and TRBJ1-6; tentative D call: TRBD1 (6 bases). The ends were cut back, 2 bases at V and 10 bases at J, with 12 bases in the middle. Germline V lookup: CDR1 SEHNR, CDR2 FQNEAQ (reference sequence). This CDR3 region has 14 residues. The CDR3 reads CASSLKGGGSPLHF. CDR3 DNA: TGTGCCAGCAGCTTAAAAGGGGGAGGGTCACCCCTCCACTTT.

This clonotype was seen a few times. The chain carries TRBV14 and TRBJ2-2; D is undetermined. V was pared by 1 base and J by 4 bases, with 10 bases between. Germline CDR1 reads SGHDN; CDR2 reads FVKESK. The CDR3 has 15 residues. CDR3 in amino acids: CASSQVLSRTGELFF. The CDR3, as DNA: TGTGCCAGCAGCCAAGTACTGTCGCGCACCGGGGAGCTGTTTTTT.

The rearrangement joins TRBV7-2 to TRBJ2-7; maybe TRBD1 (6 bases). Germline V gene lookup returns CDR1 SGHTA and CDR2 FQGNSA. There are 14 residues in the CDR3. V lost 5 bases, J lost 4 bases, and 15 bases lay in between. CDR3 nucleotides: TGTGCCAGCAGCGCAACCGGGGACACTTACGAGCAGTACTTC. Amino acids: CASSATGDTYEQYF.

The gene calls are TRBV12-3 or TRBV12-4 and TRBJ2-7; D possibly uses TRBD1 or TRBD2 (5 bases each). This CDR3 comprises 13 residues. Trimming took off 4 bases at V and 9 bases at J, with 16 bases between the two ends. Written as DNA, the CDR3 is TGTGCCAGCAGTTCGAGGGACGTCGGCGGGCAGTACTTC. It specifies CASSSRDVGGQYF.

This clonotype was counted between two and nine times. This chain joins TRBV5-1 and TRBJ2-5; 8 nucleotides match TRBD1. CDR1 SGHRS and CDR2 YFSETQ come from the germline V gene. There are 15 residues in the CDR3. V lost 1 base to trimming and J lost 0 bases; unmatched junction nucleotides: 2. The CDR3 DNA reads TGCGCCAGCAGCTTGTGGACAGGGAACCAAGAGACCCAGTACTTC. It codes for CASSLWTGNQETQYF.

This chain links TRBV9 with TRBJ2-1; 9 bases line up with TRBD2. This CDR3 region has 17 residues. Germline V lookup: CDR1 SGDLS, CDR2 YYNGEE. After removal of 0 bases from V and 12 bases from J, the junction contained 16 bases not matched to a gene. CDR3 sequence: CASSVGEGGRAFTGQFF. The CDR3 nucleotides read TGTGCCAGCAGCGTAGGTGAGGGCGGGAGGGCCTTTACGGGGCAGTTCTTC.